This note documents a single T cell receptor (beta chain) sequence. What it binds is not known. One end of the junction fails to match germline, which may point to a read error. This sample was taken from a study of breast tumors, draining lymph nodes, adjacent tissues. Germline V gene lookup returns CDR1 LNHDA and CDR2 SQIVND (reference sequence). The length of the CDR3 is 14 residues. TCRdb ran MiXCR on the multiplex PCR reads and lists one entry per CDR3 protein. The data show approximately 180,000 distinct CDR3 sequences, approximately 33% seen once. Samples came from axillary lymph nodes draining the breast cancer. General study points: Data fit most tumor T cells coming from lymph node, expanding in tumor.

This TCR came from a female donor with breast cancer. Some clones in this sample may be carry-over from other donors' samples. The chain couples TRBV19 to TRBJ2-2, with D possibly being TRBD2 (5 bases). The sample taken for sequencing was axillary lymph node tissue. The CDR3: CASRGAWNTGELSW. The CDR3 DNA reads TGTGCCAGTAGGGGAGCGTGGAACACCGGGGAGCTGTCTTGG.